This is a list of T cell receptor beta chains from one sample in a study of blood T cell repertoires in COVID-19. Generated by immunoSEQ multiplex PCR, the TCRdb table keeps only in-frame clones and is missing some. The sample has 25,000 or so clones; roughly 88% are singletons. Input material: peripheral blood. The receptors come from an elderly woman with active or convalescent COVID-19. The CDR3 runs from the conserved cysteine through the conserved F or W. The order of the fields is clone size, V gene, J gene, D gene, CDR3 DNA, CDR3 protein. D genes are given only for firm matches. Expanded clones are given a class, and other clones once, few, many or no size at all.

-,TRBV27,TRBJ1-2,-,TGTGCCAGCAGTGGGGGCGCGGGCTACACCTTC,CASSGGAGYTF
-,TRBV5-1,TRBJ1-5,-,TGCGCCAGCAGCTTTGACGGGAATCAGCCCCAGCATTTT,CASSFDGNQPQHF
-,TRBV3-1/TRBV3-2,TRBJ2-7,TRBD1,TGTGCCAGCAGCCAAGGGGTTGGGGACAGACACACAACTTACGACTACGAGCAGTACTTC,CASSQGVGDRHTTYDYEQYF
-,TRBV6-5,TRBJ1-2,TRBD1,TGTGCCAGCAGCAGGACAGGGACCAATGGCTACACCTTC,CASSRTGTNGYTF
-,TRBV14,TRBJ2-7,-,TGTGCCAGCAGATACTTAGGGGCTACCTCCTACGAGCAGTACTTC,CASRYLGATSYEQYF
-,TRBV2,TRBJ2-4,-,TGTGCCAGCAGTGAATTTAGACAAGCCAAAAACATTCAGTACTTC,CASSEFRQAKNIQYF
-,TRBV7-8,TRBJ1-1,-,TGTGCCAGCAGCTTTAGGGGGACGGGGAACACTGAAGCTTTCTTT,CASSFRGTGNTEAFF
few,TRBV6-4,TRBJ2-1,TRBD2,TGTGCCAGCAGTGCCGGGGGGGAGGGCCCCTACAATGAGCAGTTCTTC,CASSAGGEGPYNEQFF
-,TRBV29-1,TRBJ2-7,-,TGCAGCGTTGTGCCCAGGCTAGGCTCTGGCTCGGGACGGGGGTTGGGGGAGCAGTACTTC,CSVVPRLGSGSGRGLGEQYF
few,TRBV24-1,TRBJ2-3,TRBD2,TGTGCCACCCGGGGAGGGGTTTCGTCAGATACGCAGTATTTT,CATRGGVSSDTQYF
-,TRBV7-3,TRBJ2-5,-,TGTGCCAGCAGTATTGGGGGAAGCGGGCCGCAGACCCAGTACTTC,CASSIGGSGPQTQYF
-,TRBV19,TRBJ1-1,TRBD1,TGTGCCAGTAGTATCTACCCGGGACAGCTACACACTGAAGCTTTCTTT,CASSIYPGQLHTEAFF
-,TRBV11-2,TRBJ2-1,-,TGTGCCAGCAGGTCCATCAGGGGCGGGAGCTACAATGAGCAGTTCTTC,CASRSIRGGSYNEQFF
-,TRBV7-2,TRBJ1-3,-,TGTGCCAGCAGCTTAACCGCAGTTTCGGGAAACACCATATATTTT,CASSLTAVSGNTIYF
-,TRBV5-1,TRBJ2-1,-,TGCGCCAGCAGCGATACAGGAGTGGGATACAATGAGCAGTTCTTC,CASSDTGVGYNEQFF
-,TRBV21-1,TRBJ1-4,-,TGTGCCAGCAGCATAGTTGGGAAAGCGGCAACTAATGAAAAACTGTTTTTT,CASSIVGKAATNEKLFF
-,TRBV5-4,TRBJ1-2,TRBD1,TGTGCCAGCAGCTTACAAACAGGGGGGCACTATGGCTACACCTTC,CASSLQTGGHYGYTF
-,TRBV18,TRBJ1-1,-,TGTGCCAGCTCACCACGGGGCTTCGGTGGCGACACTGAAGCTTTCTTT,CASSPRGFGGDTEAFF
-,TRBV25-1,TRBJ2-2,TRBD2,TGTGCCTCCCGAAACAGCGGGGCGAACACCGGGGAGCTGTTTTTT,CASRNSGANTGELFF
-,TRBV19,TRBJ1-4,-,TGTGCCAGTATGGAGACCTCATACGATGAAAAACTGTTTTTT,CASMETSYDEKLFF
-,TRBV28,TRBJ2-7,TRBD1,TGTGCCAGCAGTCCCACCGGGACAGGGGCCTACGAGCAGTACTTC,CASSPTGTGAYEQYF
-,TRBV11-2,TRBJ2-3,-,TGTGCCAGCAGCCTCCAGGGGCCAGATACGCAGTATTTT,CASSLQGPDTQYF
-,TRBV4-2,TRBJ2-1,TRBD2,TGTGCCAGCAGCCAAGATCGTGCGGGACTAGCTGGTAATGAGCAGTTCTTC,CASSQDRAGLAGNEQFF
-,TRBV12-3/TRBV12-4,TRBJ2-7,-,TGTGCCAGCAGTTTAGCTATGGTCGGGGAGCAGTACTTC,CASSLAMVGEQYF
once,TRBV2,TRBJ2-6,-,TGTGCCAGCAGTGAAAGCAGCCGGAGCTCTGGGGCCAACGTCCTGACTTTC,CASSESSRSSGANVLTF
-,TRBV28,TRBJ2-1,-,TGTGCCAGCAGTTTTGAGACTGCCTACAATGAGCAGTTCTTC,CASSFETAYNEQFF
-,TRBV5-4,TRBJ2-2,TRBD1,TGTGCCAGCAGCTTCCACGGACAGGGGGCAATGACGAGGACCGGGGAGCTGTTTTTT,CASSFHGQGAMTRTGELFF
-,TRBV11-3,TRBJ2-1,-,TGTGCCAGCAGCTTAGATTATTGGCGGGGACCGAACAATGAGCAGTTCTTC,CASSLDYWRGPNNEQFF
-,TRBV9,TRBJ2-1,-,TGTGCCAGCAGCGTAGAGCCCTACAATGAGCAGTTCTTC,CASSVEPYNEQFF
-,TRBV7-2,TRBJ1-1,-,TGTGCCAGCAGCTTAGGCAGGGAAACTGAAGCTTTCTTT,CASSLGRETEAFF
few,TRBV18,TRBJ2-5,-,TGTGCCAGCTCACCGTACAGGGCCCAAGAGACCCAGTACTTC,CASSPYRAQETQYF
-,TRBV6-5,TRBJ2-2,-,TGTGCCAGCATCTTGGCTGCGAACACCGGGGAGCTGTTTTTT,CASILAANTGELFF
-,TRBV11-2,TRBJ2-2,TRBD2,TGTGCCAGCAGCTCCTACGCTTGGACTAGCGGGGCGACCGGGGAGCTGTTTTTT,CASSSYAWTSGATGELFF
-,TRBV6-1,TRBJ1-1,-,TGTGCCAGCAGTGACCCCAGGGTTGGTAACACTGAAGCTTTCTTT,CASSDPRVGNTEAFF
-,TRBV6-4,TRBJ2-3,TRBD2,TGTGCCAGCAGTGACATCAGCGGGGGCACAGATACGCAGTATTTT,CASSDISGGTDTQYF
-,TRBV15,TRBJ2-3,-,TGTGCCACCAGCAGAGTTCGGGGCACAGATACGCAGTATTTT,CATSRVRGTDTQYF
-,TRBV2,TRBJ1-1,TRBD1,TGTGCCAGCAGTACCTCGACAGGGATGAACACTGAAGCTTTCTTT,CASSTSTGMNTEAFF
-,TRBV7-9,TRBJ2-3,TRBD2,TGTGCCGAACTAGCGGATCTCACAGATACGCAGTATTTT,CAELADLTDTQYF
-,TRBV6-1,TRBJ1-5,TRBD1,TGTGCCAGCAGTGAAGCGGCAGGGGGCTTACAGCCCCAGCATTTT,CASSEAAGGLQPQHF
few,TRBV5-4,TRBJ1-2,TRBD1,TGTGCCAGCAGCTTGAGGGACAGGGTGATAAGCTACACCTTC,CASSLRDRVISYTF
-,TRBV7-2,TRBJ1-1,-,TGTGCCAGCAGCTTAGCGATGGGCCTGAACACTGAAGCTTTCTTT,CASSLAMGLNTEAFF
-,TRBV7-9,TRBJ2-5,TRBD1,TGTGCCAGCAGCTTTTCTTACGACAGGGAAGAGACCCAGTACTTC,CASSFSYDREETQYF